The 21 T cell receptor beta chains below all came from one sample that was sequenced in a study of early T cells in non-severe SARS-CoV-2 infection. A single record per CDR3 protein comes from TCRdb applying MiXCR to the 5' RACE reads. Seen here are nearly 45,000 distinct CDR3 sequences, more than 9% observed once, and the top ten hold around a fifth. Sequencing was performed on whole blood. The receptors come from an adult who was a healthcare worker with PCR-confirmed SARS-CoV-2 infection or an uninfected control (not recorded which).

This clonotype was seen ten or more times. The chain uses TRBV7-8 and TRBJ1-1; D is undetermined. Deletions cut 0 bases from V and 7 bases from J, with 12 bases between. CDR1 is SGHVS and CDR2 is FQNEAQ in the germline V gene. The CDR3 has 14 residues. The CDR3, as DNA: TGTGCCAGCAGCTTAGCCGCCCCGGAGTTTGAAGCTTTCTTT. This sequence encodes CASSLAAPEFEAFF.

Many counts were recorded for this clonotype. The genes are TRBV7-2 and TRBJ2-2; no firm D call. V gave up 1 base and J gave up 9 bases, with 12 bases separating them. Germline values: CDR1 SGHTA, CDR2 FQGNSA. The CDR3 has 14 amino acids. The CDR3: CASSLGGNPWELFF. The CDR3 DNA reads TGTGCCAGCAGCTTAGGTGGGAACCCCTGGGAGCTGTTTTTT.

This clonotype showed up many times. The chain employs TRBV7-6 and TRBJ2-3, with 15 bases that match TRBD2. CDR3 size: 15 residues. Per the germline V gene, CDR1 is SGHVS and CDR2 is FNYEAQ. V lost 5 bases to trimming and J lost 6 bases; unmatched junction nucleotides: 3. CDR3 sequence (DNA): TGTGCCAGCAGCCTGGGGACTAGCGGGAGGGATACGCAGTATTTT. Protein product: CASSLGTSGRDTQYF.

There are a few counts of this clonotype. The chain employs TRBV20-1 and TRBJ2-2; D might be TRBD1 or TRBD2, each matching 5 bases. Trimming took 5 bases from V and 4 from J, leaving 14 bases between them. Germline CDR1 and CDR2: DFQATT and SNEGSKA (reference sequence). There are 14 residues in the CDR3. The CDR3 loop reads CSAPTGTTTGELFF. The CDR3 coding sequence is TGCAGTGCTCCGACGGGGACCACCACCGGGGAGCTGTTTTTT.

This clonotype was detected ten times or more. CDR3 sequence (DNA): TGTGCCAGCAGTACATGGGACAGGGTGGAGAATGAGCAGTTCTTC. This gives the protein CASSTWDRVENEQFF. V is TRBV12-3 or TRBV12-4 and J is TRBJ2-1; 9 positions agree with TRBD1. The junction had 9 bases not matched to a gene; V was cut back by 5 bases and J by 7 bases. This CDR3 has 15 residues.

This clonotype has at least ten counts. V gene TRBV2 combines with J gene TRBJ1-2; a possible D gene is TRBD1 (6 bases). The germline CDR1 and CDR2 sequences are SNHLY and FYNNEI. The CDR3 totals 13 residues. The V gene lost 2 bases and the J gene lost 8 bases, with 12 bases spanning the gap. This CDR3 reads CASSETAGDGYTF. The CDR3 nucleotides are TGTGCCAGCAGTGAAACAGCAGGGGACGGCTACACCTTC.

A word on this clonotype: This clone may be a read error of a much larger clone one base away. This CDR3 reads CASSLAGPSTGTQYF. CDR3 in DNA: TGTGCCAGCAGCTTAGCGGGACCTAGCACAGGTACGCAGTATTTT. This chain uses TRBV7-8 with TRBJ2-3; either TRBD1 or TRBD2 may supply D (5 bases each). The CDR3 spans 15 residues. From germline, CDR1 is SGHVS and CDR2 FQNEAQ.

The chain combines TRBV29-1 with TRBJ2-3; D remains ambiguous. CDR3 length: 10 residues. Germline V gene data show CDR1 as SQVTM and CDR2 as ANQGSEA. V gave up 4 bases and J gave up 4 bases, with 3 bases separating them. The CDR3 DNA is TGCAGCGTTGGGTCAGATACGCAGTATTTT. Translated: CSVGSDTQYF.

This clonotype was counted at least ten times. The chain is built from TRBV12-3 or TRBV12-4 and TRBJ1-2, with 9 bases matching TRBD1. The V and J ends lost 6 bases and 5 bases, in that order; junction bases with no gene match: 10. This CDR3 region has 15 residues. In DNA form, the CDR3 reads TGTGCCAGCAGCCCGGGGACAGGGACAACTTATGGCTACACCTTC. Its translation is CASSPGTGTTYGYTF.

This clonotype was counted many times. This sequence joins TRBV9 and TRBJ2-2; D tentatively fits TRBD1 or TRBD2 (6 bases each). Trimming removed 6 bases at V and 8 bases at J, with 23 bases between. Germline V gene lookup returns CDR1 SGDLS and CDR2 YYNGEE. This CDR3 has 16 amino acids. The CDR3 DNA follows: TGTGCCAGCACCACCCAGTTAGGGGGGACGATGGGGGAGCTGTTTTTT. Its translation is CASTTQLGGTMGELFF.

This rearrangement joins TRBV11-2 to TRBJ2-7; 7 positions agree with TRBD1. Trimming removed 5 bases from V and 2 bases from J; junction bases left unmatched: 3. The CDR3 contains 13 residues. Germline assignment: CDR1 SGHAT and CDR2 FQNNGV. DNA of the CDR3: TGTGCCAGCAGCAACACAGGGGCCTACGAGCAGTACTTC. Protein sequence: CASSNTGAYEQYF.

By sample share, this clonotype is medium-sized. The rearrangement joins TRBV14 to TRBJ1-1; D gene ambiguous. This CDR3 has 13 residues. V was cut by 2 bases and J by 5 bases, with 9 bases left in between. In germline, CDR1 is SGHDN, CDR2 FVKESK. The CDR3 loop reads CASSQSPRTEAFF. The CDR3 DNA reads TGTGCCAGCAGCCAAAGTCCGAGGACTGAAGCTTTCTTT. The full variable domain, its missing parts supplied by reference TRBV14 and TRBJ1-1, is EAGVTQFPSHSVIEKGQTVTLRCDPISGHDNLYWYRRVMGKEIKFLLHFVKESKQDESGMPNNRFLAERTGGTYSTLKVQPAELEDSGVYFCASSQSPRTEAFFGQGTRLTVV.

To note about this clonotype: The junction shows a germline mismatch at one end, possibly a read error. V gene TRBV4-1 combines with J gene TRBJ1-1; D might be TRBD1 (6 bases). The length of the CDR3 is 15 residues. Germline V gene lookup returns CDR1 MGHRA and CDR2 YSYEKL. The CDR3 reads CASSQLTDRISEAFF. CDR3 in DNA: TGCGCCAGCAGCCAACTTACCGACAGGATCTCTGAAGCTTTTTTT.

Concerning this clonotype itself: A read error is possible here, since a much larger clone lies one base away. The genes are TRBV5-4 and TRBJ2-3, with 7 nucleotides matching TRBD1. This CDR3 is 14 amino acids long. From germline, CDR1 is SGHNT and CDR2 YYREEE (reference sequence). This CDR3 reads CVSSVGQSTDTQYF. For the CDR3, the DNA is TGTGTCAGCAGCGTGGGACAGAGCACAGATACGCAGTATTTT.

The DNA of the CDR3 is TGTGCCAGCAGTTTATTCCGACTAGCGGGAGGGTTCTACAATGAGCAGTTCTTC. Amino acid sequence: CASSLFRLAGGFYNEQFF. V is TRBV28 and J is TRBJ2-1, with 14 bases aligning to TRBD2. With 1 base clipped from V and 3 bases from J, the junction kept 5 bases outside the gene matches. The germline gives CDR1 MDHEN, CDR2 SYDVKM. This CDR3 region has 18 residues.

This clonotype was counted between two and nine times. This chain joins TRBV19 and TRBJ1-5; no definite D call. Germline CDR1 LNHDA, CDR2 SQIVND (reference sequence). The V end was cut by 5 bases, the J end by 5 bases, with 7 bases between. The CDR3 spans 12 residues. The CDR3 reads CASSLEYQPQHF. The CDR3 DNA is TGTGCCAGTAGTCTCGAATATCAGCCCCAGCATTTT. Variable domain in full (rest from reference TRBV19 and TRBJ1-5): DGGITQSPKYLFRKEGQNVTLSCEQNLNHDAMYWYRQDPGQGLRLIYYSQIVNDFQKGDIAEGYSVSREKKESFPLTVTSAQKNPTAFYLCASSLEYQPQHFGDGTRLSIL.

In nucleotides, the CDR3 is TGTGCCAGCAGTTATATTCGGAGTAGAGCGGGAGCCACCGGGGAGCTGTTTTTT. Encoded protein: CASSYIRSRAGATGELFF. The J gene is TRBJ2-2, the V gene TRBV6-2 or TRBV6-3, with 8 bases fitting TRBD2. The ends lost 3 bases at V and 4 bases at J; junction bases unmatched: 13. The CDR3 totals 18 residues. CDR1 is MNHEY and CDR2 is SVGEGT in the germline V gene.

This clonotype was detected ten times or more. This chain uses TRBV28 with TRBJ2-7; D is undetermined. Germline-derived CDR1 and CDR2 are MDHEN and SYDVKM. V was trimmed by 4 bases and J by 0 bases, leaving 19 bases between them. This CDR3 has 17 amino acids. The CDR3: CASSSITSLTRSYEQYF. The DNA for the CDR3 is TGTGCCAGCAGTTCTATTACCTCGCTGACTCGCTCCTACGAGCAGTACTTC. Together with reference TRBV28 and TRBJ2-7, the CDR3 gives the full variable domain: DVKVTQSSRYLVKRTGEKVFLECVQDMDHENMFWYRQDPGLGLRLIYFSYDVKMKEKGDIPEGYSVSREKKERFSLILESASTNQTSMYLCASSSITSLTRSYEQYFGPGTRLTVT.

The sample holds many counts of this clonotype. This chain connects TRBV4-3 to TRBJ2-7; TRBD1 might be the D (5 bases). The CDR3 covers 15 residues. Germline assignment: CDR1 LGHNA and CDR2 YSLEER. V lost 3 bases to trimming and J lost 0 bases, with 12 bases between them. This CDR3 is CASSQLVGRSYEQYF. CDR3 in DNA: TGCGCCAGCAGCCAGCTTGTGGGGCGCTCCTACGAGCAGTACTTC.

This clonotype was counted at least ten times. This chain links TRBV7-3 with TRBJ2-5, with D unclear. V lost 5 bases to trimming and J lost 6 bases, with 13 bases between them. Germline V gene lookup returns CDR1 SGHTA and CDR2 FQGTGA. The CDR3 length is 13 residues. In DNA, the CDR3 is TGTGCCAGCAGCCCGGCCGAGCACCAGACCCAGTACTTC. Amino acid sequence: CASSPAEHQTQYF.

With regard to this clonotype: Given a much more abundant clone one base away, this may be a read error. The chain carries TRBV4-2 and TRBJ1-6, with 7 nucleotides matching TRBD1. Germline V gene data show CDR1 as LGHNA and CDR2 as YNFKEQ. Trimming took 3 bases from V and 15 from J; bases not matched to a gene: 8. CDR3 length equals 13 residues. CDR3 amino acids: CASSQGQPAHLHF. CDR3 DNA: TGTGCCAGCAGCCAGGGACAGCCTGCACACCTCCACTTT.